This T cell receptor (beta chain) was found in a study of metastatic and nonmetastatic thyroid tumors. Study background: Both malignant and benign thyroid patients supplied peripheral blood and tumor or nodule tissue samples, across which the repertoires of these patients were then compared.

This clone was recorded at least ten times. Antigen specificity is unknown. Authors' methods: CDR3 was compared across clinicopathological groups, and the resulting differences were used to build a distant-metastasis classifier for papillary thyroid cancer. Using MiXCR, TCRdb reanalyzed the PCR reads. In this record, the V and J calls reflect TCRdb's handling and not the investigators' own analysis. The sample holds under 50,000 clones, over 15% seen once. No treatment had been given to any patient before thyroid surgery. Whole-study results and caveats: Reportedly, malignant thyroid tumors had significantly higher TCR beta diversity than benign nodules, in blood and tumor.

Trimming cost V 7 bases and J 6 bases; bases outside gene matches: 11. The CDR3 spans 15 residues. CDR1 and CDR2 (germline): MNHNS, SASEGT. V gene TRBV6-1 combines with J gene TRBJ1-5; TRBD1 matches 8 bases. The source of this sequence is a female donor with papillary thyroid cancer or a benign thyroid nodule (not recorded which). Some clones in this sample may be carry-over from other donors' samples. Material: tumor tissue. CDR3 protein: CASNAHFTGGQPQHF. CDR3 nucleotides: TGTGCCAGCAACGCGCATTTCACAGGGGGTCAGCCCCAGCATTTT.